The sequence of this TCR beta chain was determined in a study of T cell clones after liver transplantation. The protocol was immunoSEQ multiplex PCR, while the TCRdb copy is restricted to in-frame clones and leaves out a portion. The sample has about 58,000 clones, 70% seen once. Per germline, CDR1 SGHRS and CDR2 YFSETQ. The length of the CDR3 is 14 residues. V was clipped by 4 bases and J by 4 bases, with 13 bases between them. This chain joins TRBV5-1 and TRBJ2-3; perhaps D is TRBD1 or TRBD2 (5 bases each). This TCR came from a human patient who received a liver transplant. The graft donor may be the source of some T cells. The material sequenced was CD4+ T cells from blood, taken at the approximately 15-month timepoint. The CDR3 DNA is TGCGCCAGCAGCCCCAGTGGGGGATCAGATACGCAGTATTTT. Translation gives CASSPSGGSDTQYF.